This passage covers 5 T cell receptor beta chains from one sample sequenced in a study of blood T cell repertoires in COVID-19. The data were produced by immunoSEQ multiplex PCR, yet TCRdb's version contains in-frame clones alone and is incomplete. The data contain around 100,000 clones, 81% of them seen just once; the ten biggest clones take up around 5%. The specimen sequenced was peripheral blood. The receptors were gathered from a man older than 75 with COVID-19, enrolled during active disease.

CDR3 in amino acids: CASKGGANTEAFF. The CDR3 DNA is TGTGCCAGCAAAGGAGGGGCGAACACTGAAGCTTTCTTT. The chain employs TRBV2 and TRBJ1-1, with D maybe TRBD1 (5 bases). The CDR3 has 13 residues. Germline loops: CDR1 SNHLY, CDR2 FYNNEI. V was cut by 7 bases and J by 1 base, with 10 bases left in between. The full variable domain, with the rest looked up from reference TRBV2 and TRBJ1-1, is EPEVTQTPSHQVTQMGQEVILRCVPISNHLYFYWYRQILGQKVEFLVSFYNNEISEKSEIFDDQFSVERPDGSNFTLKIRSTKLEDSAMYFCASKGGANTEAFFGQGTRLTVV.

This chain uses TRBV11-3 with TRBJ2-2; 7 bases align to TRBD2. CDR3 length: 15 amino acids. From germline, CDR1 is SGHNT and CDR2 YENEEA. Trimming at V came to 5 bases and at J to 4 bases, leaving 7 bases not matched to a gene. CDR3 in DNA: TGTGCCAGCAGCCCTCCCGGGACTATCACCGGGGAGCTGTTTTTT. As protein: CASSPPGTITGELFF.

This clone was detected only once. The genes are TRBV4-2 and TRBJ2-1; 8 bases fit TRBD2. In germline, CDR1 is LGHNA, CDR2 YNFKEQ. The CDR3 sequence is 16 residues long. The V segment lost 0 bases and the J segment 10 bases; nucleotides outside the gene matches: 11. The CDR3: CASSQDIGGARREQFF. For the CDR3, the DNA is TGTGCCAGCAGCCAAGATATCGGGGGGGCGCGTAGGGAGCAGTTCTTC.

V is TRBV28 and J is TRBJ1-6, with 8 nucleotides matching TRBD1. The trim removed 5 bases at V and 9 bases at J, leaving 9 bases unmatched. Germline CDR1 is MDHEN and CDR2 is SYDVKM. The CDR3 totals 15 residues. The chain's CDR3 is CASSHRQGRISPLHF. The DNA of the CDR3 is TGTGCCAGCAGTCACCGACAGGGGAGGATTTCACCCCTCCACTTT. The whole variable domain, filled in from reference TRBV28 and TRBJ1-6, reads DVKVTQSSRYLVKRTGEKVFLECVQDMDHENMFWYRQDPGLGLRLIYFSYDVKMKEKGDIPEGYSVSREKKERFSLILESASTNQTSMYLCASSHRQGRISPLHFGNGTRLTVT.

The chain joins TRBV28 to TRBJ1-2, with D possibly being TRBD1 (5 bases). CDR3 length: 13 residues. V shed 6 bases and J shed 5 bases, with 13 bases lying between them. From germline, CDR1 is MDHEN and CDR2 SYDVKM. The CDR3 loop is CASRLPGGYGYTF. The CDR3 bases are TGTGCCAGCAGGTTACCCGGGGGATATGGCTACACCTTC.